This T cell receptor (beta chain) was sequenced during a study of low-dose radiotherapy and immunotherapy resistance in tumors (dated by TCRdb to between 2020 and 2023). With respect to the entire study: In Cohort 1, each fraction delivered 0.5 Gy every 2 weeks, and the prescribed total PTV dose was 6.5 Gy. Eight patients were included in the translational analysis, namely three from the first dose cohort plus the first five from the second dose cohort. For Cohort 2, the dose was 1 Gy per fraction given every two weeks, adding up to 13 Gy in total across 26 weeks. Starting on cycle 1 day 1, patients took 300 mg of aspirin by mouth once daily for four cycles. Nivolumab and ipilimumab were both given intravenously, with nivolumab at a 240 mg flat dose every two weeks and ipilimumab at 1 mg/kg every six weeks. Intravenous cyclophosphamide at 200 mg/m2 was administered every two weeks, one day ahead of each radiation and immunotherapy administration. Trial participants were not randomized into treatment groups.

The CDR3 goes from the cysteine to the phenylalanine over 18 residues. This entry keeps only the CDR3 DNA: 54 bases, framed from base 1. The germline V gene gives CDR1 as MGHRA and CDR2 as YSYEKL. The germline V and J ends show losses of 4 bases and 0 bases respectively, and no gene match explains 4 bases of the junction. The meaning of the sample's time point label: after trial treatment. This specimen's treatment or condition label, per the study, means: LDRT plus nivolumab, ipilimumab, low-dose cyclophosphamide and aspirin (RACIN trial). The donors took part in RACIN, a single-arm, phase I, dose-escalation trial that combined nivolumab, ipilimumab, aspirin, low-dose cyclophosphamide and low-dose radiotherapy. Patients with advanced, TIL-negative solid tumors were considered eligible. This clonotype was observed many times. The antigen it recognizes is unknown. No clone much larger than this one lies a single base away; base qualities are absent.

The instrument given in TCRdb is Illumina HiSeq 2500. To make first-strand cDNA, Superscript III was used along with a set of TRAV- and TRBV-specific primers so that both the TCRalpha and TCRbeta chains were covered. TCRs were amplified with Phusion for roughly 20 PCR cycles using a constant-region primer together with the adapter attached to the V primers. The MessageAmp II aRNA Amplification Kit was used to amplify the isolated mRNA, with in vitro transcription run for roughly 16 hours at 37 degrees C. The Dynabeads mRNA DIRECT Purification Kit was used to isolate mRNA for TCR sequencing. Indexed Illumina adapters were added in a second Phusion PCR of around 27 cycles, and the PCR products were purified with AMPure XP beads. Per the source publication's procedure: Using custom Perl scripts, TCR sequences encoding the same protein were pooled, out-of-frame sequences were removed, and the abundance of each clonotype was computed. Any TCR sequence backed by just one read was left out of the analysis. Repertoire metrics included Shannon entropy, Gini index, clonality, richness, and frequency of TCRs shared between repertoires. The public reads were run again by TCRdb, first through fastp at Q25 and then through MiXCR, and only productive beta chains were kept. One record per CDR3 amino acid sequence lists the most common genes and DNA. TCRdb, not the authors, supplied the V and J calls. This sample has more than 90,000 distinct CDR3 sequences in its table, and less than 25% of those were observed once. The top ten hold approximately 4% of the sample.

The receptor's source is a male donor with prostate cancer. The chain links TRBV4-1 with TRBJ2-4, with TRBD2 matching 15 junction bases. This sample comprised PBMCs, obtained after low-dose radiotherapy plus immunotherapy. The CDR3 is CASSPGLAGGLAKNIQYF. Here is the DNA: TGCGCCAGCAGCCCGGGACTAGCGGGGGGATTAGCCAAAAACATTCAGTACTTC.